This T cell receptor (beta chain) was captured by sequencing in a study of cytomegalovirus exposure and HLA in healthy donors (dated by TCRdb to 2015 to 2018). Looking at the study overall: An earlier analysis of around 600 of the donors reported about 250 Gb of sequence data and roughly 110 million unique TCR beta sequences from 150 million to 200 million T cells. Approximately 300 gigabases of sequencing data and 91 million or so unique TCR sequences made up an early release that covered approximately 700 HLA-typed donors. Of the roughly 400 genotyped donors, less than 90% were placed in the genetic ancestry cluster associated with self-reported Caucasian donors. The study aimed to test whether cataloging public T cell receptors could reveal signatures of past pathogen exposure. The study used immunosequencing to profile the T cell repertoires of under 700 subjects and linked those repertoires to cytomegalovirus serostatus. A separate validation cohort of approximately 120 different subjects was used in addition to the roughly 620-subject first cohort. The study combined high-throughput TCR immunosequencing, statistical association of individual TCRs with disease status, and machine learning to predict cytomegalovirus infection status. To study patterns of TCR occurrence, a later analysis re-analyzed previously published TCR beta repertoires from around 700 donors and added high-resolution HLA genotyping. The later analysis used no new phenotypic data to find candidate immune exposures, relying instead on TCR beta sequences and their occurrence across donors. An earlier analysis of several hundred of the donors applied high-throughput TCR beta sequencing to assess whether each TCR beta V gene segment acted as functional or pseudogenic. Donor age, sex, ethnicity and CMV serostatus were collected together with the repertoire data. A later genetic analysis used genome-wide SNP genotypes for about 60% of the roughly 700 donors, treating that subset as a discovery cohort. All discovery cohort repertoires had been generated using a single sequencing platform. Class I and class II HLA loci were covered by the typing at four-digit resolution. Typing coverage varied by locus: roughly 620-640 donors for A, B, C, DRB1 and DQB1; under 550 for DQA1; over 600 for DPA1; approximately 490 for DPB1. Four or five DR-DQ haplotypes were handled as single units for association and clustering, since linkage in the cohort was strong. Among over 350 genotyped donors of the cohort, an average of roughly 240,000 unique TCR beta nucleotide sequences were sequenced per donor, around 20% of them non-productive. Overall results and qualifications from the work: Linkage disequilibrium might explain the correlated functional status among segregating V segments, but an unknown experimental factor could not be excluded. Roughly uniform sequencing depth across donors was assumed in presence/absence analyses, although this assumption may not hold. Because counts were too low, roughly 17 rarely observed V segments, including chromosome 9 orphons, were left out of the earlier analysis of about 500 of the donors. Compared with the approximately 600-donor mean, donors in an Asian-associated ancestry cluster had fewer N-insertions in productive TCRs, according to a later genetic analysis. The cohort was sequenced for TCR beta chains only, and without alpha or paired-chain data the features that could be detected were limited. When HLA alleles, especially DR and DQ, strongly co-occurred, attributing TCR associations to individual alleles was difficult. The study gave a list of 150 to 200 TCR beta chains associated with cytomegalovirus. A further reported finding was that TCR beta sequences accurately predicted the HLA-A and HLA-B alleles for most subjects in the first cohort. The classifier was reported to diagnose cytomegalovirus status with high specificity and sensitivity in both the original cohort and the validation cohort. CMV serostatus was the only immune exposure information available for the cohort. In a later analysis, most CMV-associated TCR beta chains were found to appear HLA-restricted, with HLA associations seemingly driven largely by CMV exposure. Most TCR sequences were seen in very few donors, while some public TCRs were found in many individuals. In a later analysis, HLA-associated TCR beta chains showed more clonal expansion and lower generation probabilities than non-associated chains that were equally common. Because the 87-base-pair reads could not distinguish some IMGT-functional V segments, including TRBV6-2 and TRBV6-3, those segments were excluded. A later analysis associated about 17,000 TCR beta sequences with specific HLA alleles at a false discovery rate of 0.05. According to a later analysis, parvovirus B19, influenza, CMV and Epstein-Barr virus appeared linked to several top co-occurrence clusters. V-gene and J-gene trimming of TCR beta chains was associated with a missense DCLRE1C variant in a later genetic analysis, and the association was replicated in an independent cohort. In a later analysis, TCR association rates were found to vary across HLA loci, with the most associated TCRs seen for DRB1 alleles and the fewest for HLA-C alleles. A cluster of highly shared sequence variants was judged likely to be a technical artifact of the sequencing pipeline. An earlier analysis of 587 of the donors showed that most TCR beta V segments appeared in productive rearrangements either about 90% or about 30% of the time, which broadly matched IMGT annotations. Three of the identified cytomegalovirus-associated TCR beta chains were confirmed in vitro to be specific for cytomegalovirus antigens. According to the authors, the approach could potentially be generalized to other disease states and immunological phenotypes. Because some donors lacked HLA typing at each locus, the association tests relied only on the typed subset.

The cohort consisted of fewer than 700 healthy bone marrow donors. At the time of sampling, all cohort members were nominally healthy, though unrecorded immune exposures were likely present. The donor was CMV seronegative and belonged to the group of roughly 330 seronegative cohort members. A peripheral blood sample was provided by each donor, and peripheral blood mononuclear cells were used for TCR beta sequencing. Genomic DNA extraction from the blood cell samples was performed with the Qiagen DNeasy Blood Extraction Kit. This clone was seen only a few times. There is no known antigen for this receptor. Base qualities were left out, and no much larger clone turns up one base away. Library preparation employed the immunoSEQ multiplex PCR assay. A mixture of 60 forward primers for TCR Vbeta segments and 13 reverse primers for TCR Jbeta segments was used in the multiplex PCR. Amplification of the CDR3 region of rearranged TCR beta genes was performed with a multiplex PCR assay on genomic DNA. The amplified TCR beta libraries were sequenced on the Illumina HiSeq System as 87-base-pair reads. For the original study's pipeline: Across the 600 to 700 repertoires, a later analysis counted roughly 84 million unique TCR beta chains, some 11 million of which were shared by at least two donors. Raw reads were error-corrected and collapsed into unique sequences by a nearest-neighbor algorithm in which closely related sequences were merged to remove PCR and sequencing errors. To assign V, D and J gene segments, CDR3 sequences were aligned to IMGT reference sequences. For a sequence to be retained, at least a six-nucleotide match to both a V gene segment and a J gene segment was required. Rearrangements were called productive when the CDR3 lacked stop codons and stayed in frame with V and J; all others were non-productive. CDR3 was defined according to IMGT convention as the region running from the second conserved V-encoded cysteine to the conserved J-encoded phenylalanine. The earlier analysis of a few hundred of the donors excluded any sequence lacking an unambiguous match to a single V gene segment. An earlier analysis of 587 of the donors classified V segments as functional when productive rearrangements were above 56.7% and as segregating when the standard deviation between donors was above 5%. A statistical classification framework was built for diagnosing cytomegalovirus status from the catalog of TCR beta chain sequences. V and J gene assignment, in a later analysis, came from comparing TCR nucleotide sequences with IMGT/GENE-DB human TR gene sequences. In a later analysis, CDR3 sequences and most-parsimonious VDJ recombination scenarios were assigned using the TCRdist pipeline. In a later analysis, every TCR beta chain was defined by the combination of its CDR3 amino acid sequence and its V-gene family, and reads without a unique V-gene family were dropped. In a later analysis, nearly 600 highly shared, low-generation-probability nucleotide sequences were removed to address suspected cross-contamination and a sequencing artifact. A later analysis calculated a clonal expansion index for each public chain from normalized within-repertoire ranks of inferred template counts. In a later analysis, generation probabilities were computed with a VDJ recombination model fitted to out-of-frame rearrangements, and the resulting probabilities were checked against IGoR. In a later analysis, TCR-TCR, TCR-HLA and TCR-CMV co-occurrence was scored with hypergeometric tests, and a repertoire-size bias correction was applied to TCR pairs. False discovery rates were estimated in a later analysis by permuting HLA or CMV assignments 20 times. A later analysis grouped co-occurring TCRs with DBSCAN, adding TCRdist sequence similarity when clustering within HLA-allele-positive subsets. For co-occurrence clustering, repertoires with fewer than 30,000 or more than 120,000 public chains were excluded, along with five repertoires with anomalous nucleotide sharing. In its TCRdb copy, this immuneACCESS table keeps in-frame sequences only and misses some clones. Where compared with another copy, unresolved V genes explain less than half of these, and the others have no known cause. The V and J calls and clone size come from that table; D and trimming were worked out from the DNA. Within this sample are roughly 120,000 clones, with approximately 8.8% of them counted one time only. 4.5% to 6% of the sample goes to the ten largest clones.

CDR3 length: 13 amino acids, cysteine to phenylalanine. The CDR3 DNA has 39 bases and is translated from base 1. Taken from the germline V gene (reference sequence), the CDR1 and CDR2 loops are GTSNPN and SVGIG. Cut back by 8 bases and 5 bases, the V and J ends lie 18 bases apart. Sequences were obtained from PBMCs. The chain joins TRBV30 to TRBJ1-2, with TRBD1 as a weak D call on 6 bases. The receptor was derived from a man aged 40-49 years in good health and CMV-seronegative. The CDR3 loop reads CARFRGQSYGYTF. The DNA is TGTGCCCGCTTCCGTGGACAGTCGTATGGCTACACCTTC.